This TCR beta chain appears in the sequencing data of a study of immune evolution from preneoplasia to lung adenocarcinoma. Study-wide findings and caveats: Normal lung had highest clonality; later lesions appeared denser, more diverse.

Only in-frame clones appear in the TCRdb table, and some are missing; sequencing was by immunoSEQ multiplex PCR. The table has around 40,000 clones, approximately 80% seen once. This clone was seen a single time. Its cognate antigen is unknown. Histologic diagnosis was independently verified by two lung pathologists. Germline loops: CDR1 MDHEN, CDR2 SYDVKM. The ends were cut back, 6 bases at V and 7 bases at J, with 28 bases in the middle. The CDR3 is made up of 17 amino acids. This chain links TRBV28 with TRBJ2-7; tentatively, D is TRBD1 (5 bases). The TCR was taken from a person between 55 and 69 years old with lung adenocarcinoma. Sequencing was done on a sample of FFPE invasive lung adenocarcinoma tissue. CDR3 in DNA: TGTGCCAGCAGCGCTCAAGGGGCAGGGTTCCGTCTGGGGGAGCAGTACTTC. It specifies CASSAQGAGFRLGEQYF.